Shown below are 8 T cell receptor beta chains from a single sample sequenced in a study of T cell responses to AZD1222 COVID-19 vaccine. Assay used: immunoSEQ multiplex PCR; TCRdb lists only in-frame clones, some missing. This table has 100,000 to 150,000 clones, about 93% appearing once. The starting material was peripheral blood, obtained on day 0 of AZD1222 vaccination. The source is an adult in good health.

The table lists this clone with a few counts. This chain uses TRBV25-1 with TRBJ2-4; D is possibly TRBD1 or TRBD2 (6 bases each). Trimming removed 4 bases at V and 9 bases at J, with 16 bases between. Germline loops: CDR1 MGHDK, CDR2 SYGVNS. The CDR3 loop spans 14 amino acids. Written as DNA, the CDR3 is TGTGCCAGCAGTGCCGGGGGCGGTTTGAGCATTCAGTACTTC. It is translated as CASSAGGGLSIQYF.

V gene TRBV27 combines with J gene TRBJ2-4; unclear D gene. The CDR3 extends over 15 amino acids. V dropped 7 bases and J dropped 1 base, with 14 bases sitting between them. Per germline, CDR1 MNHEY and CDR2 SMNVEV (reference sequence). CDR3 residues: CASMGWKTAKNIQYF. The CDR3 coding sequence is TGTGCCAGCATGGGGTGGAAGACGGCCAAAAACATTCAGTACTTC.

This clone has more than one count but fewer than ten. The rearrangement links TRBV10-3 to TRBJ1-1; TRBD1 matches at 9 bases. Germline assignment: CDR1 ENHRY and CDR2 SYGVKD. V trimming: 6 bases; J trimming: 1 base; junction bases outside the gene matches: 6. The CDR3 loop spans 15 amino acids. The CDR3 region is CAIRPQGAENTEAFF. CDR3 nucleotides: TGTGCCATCAGGCCACAGGGGGCCGAGAACACTGAAGCTTTCTTT.

The chain uses TRBV9 and TRBJ2-2; D may be TRBD1 (6 bases). The V end lost 3 bases, the J end lost 7 bases, and 13 bases lay between the germline ends. In germline, CDR1 is SGDLS, CDR2 YYNGEE. CDR3 size: 14 residues. CDR3 loop: CASSAYRAGGELFF. The CDR3 DNA sequence: TGTGCCAGCAGCGCATACAGGGCCGGCGGGGAGCTGTTTTTT.

The rearrangement uses TRBV3-1 (or the pseudogene TRBV3-2) and TRBJ2-1; D may be TRBD2 (6 bases). With 1 base removed from V and 9 bases from J, the gap between germline ends came to 22 bases. CDR3 length: 17 amino acids. The germline V gene has CDR1 LGHDT and CDR2 YNNKEL (reference sequence). The CDR3 DNA is TGTGCCAGCAGCCAAGGGCCAGGCGGGGCCACGTATGGTGAGCAGTTCTTC. It translates to CASSQGPGGATYGEQFF.

Written as DNA, the CDR3 is TGTGCCAGCAGTGATAGGATCAGGAGGACCCCCTACGAGCAGTACTTC. Its protein is CASSDRIRRTPYEQYF. This rearrangement joins TRBV6-1 to TRBJ2-7; D perhaps matches TRBD2 (5 bases). With 3 bases removed from V and 2 bases from J, the gap between germline ends came to 17 bases. In germline, CDR1 is MNHNS, CDR2 SASEGT. This CDR3 spans 16 amino acids.

This chain connects TRBV30 to TRBJ2-5, with D possibly being TRBD1 (5 bases). V lost 5 bases and J lost 5, with 15 bases in between. Germline assignment: CDR1 GTSNPN and CDR2 SVGIG (reference sequence). The CDR3 covers 13 residues. The CDR3: CAWEGASMETQYF. In nucleotides, the CDR3 is TGTGCCTGGGAAGGGGCATCAATGGAGACCCAGTACTTC.

The V and J genes are TRBV7-9 and TRBJ1-1; no firm D call. The CDR3 is 13 amino acids. In germline, CDR1 is SEHNR, CDR2 FQNEAQ (reference sequence). V lost 2 bases, J lost 0 bases, and 4 bases lay in between. The CDR3 DNA follows: TGTGCCAGCAGCTTATACCTGAACACTGAAGCTTTCTTT. Translated, it gives CASSLYLNTEAFF.